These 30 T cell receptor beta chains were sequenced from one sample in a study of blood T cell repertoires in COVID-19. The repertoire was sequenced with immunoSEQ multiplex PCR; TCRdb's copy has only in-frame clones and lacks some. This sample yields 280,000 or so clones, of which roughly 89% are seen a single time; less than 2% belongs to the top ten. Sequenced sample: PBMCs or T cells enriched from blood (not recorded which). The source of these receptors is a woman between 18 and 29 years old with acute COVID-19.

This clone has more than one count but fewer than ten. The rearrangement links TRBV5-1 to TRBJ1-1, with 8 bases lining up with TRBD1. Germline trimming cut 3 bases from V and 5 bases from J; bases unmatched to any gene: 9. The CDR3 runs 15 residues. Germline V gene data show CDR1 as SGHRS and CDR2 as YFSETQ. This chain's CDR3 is CASSSGGQGGTEAFF. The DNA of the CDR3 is TGCGCCAGCAGCTCGGGAGGACAGGGTGGAACTGAAGCTTTCTTT.

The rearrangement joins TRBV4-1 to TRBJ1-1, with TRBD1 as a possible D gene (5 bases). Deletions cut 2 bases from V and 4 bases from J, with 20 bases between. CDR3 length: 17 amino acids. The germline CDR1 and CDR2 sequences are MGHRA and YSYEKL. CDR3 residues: CASSQLSAKGRGTEAFF. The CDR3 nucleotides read TGCGCCAGCAGCCAACTGTCCGCTAAGGGGAGGGGCACTGAAGCTTTCTTT.

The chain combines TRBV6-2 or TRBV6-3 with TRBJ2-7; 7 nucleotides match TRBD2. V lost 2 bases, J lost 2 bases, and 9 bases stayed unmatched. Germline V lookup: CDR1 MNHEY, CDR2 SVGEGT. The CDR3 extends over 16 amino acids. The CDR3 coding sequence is TGTGCCAGCAGTTACCAAGGTACTAGCGCTGCCTACGAGCAGTACTTC. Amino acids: CASSYQGTSAAYEQYF.

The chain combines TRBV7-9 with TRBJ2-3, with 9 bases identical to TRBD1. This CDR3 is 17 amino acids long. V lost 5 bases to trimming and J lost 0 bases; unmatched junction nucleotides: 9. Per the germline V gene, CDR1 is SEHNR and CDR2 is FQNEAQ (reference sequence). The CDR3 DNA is TGTGCCAGCAGCCCTGGACAGGGGAACGCTAGCACAGATACGCAGTATTTT. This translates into CASSPGQGNASTDTQYF.

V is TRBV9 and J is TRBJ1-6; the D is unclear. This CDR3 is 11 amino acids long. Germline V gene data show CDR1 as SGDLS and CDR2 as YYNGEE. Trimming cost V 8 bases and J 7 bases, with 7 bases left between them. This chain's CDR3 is CASARNSPLHF. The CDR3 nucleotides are TGTGCCAGTGCCAGGAATTCACCCCTCCACTTT.

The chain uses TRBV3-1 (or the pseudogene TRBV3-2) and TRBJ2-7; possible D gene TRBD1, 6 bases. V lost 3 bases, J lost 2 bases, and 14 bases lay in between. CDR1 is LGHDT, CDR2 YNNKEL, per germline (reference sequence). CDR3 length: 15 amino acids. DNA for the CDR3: TGTGCCAGCAGCCACGGTCGGCAGGGGACCTACGAGCAGTACTTC. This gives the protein CASSHGRQGTYEQYF.

The CDR3 loop reads CASSFSGLVTGELFF. In DNA form, the CDR3 reads TGTGCCAGCAGCTTTAGCGGTCTAGTCACCGGGGAGCTGTTTTTT. The chain couples TRBV7-8 to TRBJ2-2, with a tentative D call TRBD2 (6 bases). Germline CDR1 is SGHVS and CDR2 is FQNEAQ. Deletions cut 3 bases from V and 4 bases from J, with 12 bases between. The CDR3 totals 15 residues.

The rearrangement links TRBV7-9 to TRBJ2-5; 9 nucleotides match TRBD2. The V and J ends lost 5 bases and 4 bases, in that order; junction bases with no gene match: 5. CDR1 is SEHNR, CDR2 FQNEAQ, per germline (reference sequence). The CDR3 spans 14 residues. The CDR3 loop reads CASSRAGGGETQYF. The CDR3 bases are TGTGCCAGCAGCAGGGCGGGAGGGGGAGAGACCCAGTACTTC.

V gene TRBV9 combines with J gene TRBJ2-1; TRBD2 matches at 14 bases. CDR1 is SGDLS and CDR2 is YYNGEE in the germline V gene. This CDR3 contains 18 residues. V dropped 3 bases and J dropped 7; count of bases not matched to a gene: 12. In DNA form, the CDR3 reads TGTGCCAGCAGCGAAGGACTAGCGGGAGGTCCCTCTCGGAATGAGCAGTTCTTC. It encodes CASSEGLAGGPSRNEQFF.

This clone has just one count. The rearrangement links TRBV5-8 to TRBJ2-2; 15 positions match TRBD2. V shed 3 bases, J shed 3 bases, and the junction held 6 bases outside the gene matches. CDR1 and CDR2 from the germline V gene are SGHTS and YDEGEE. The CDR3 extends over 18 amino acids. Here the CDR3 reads CASSWGLAGGGDTGELFF. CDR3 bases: TGTGCCAGCAGCTGGGGACTAGCGGGAGGAGGGGACACCGGGGAGCTGTTTTTT.

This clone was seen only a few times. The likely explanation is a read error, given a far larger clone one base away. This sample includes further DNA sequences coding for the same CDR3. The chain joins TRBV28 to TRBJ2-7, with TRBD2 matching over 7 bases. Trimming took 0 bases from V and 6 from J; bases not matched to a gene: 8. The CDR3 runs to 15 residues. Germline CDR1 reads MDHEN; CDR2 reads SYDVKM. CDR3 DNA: TGTGCCAGCAGTTTATGGGGGGGAGGGTGGCGCGAGCAGTACTTC. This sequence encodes CASSLWGGGWREQYF.

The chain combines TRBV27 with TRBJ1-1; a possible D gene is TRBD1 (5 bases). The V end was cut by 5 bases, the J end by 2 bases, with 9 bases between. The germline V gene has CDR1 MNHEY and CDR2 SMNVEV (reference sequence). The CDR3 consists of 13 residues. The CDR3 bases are TGTGCCAGCAGTCAGGGCACTAACACTGAAGCTTTCTTT. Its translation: CASSQGTNTEAFF.

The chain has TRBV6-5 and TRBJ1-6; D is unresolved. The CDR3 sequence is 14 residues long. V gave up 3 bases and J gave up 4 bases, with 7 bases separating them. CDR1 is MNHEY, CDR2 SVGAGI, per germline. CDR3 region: CASSYGEYNSPLHF. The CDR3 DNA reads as TGTGCCAGCAGTTATGGGGAGTATAATTCACCCCTCCACTTT.

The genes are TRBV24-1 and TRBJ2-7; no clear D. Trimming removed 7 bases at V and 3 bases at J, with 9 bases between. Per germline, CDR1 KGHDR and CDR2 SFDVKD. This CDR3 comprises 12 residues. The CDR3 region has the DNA TGTGCCACCAGACCTGCTAACTACGAGCAGTACTTC. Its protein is CATRPANYEQYF.

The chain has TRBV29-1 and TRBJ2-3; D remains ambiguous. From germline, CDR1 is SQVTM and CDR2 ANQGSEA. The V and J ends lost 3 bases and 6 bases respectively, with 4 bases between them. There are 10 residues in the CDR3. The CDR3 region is CSVDEDTQYF. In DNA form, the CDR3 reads TGCAGCGTTGATGAGGATACGCAGTATTTT.

CDR3 in amino acids: CASSPYRATEAFF. Here the CDR3 DNA reads TGTGCCAGCTCACCGTACAGGGCCACTGAAGCTTTCTTT. The V gene is TRBV18, the J gene TRBJ1-1; tentatively, D is TRBD1 (6 bases). This CDR3 is 13 amino acids long. The germline V gene encodes CDR1 KGHSH and CDR2 LQKENI. V was clipped by 3 bases and J by 4 bases, with 9 bases between them. The full variable domain, rest sourced from reference TRBV18 and TRBJ1-1, is NAGVMQNPRHLVRRRGQEARLRCSPMKGHSHVYWYRQLPEEGLKFMVYLQKENIIDESGMPKERFSAEFPKEGPSILRIQQVVRGDSAAYFCASSPYRATEAFFGQGTRLTVV.

CDR3 coding DNA: TGCACCAGCAGCCAAGGGGCTCTAGCGGGAGCGAACACCGGGGAGCTGTTTTTT. Residues: CTSSQGALAGANTGELFF. This chain uses TRBV1 with TRBJ2-2; no DNA check was done on the table's D call, TRBD2. TRBV1 is a documented pseudogene. This CDR3 contains 18 residues.

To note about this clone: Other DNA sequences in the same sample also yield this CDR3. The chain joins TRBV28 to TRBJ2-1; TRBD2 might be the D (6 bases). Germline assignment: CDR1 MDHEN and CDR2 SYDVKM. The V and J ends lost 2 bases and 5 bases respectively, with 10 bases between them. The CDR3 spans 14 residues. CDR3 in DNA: TGTGCCAGCAGTTTAATAGGCGGGGACAATGAGCAGTTCTTC. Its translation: CASSLIGGDNEQFF.

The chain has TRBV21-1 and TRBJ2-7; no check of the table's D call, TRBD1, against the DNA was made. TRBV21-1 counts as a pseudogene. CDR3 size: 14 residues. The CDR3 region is CASSSRQGTYEQYF. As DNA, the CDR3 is TGTGCCAGCAGCTCCCGACAGGGAACCTACGAGCAGTACTTC.

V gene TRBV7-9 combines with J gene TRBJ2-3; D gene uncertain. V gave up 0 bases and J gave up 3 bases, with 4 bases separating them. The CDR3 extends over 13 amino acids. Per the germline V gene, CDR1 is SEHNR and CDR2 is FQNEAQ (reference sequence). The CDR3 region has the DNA TGTGCCAGCAGCTTAGCTAGAACAGATACGCAGTATTTT. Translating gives CASSLARTDTQYF.

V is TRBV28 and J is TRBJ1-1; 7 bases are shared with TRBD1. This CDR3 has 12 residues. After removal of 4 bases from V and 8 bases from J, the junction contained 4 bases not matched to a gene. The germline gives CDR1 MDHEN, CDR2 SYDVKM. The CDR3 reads CASSSTGSEAFF. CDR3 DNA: TGTGCCAGCAGTTCGACAGGGTCCGAAGCTTTCTTT.

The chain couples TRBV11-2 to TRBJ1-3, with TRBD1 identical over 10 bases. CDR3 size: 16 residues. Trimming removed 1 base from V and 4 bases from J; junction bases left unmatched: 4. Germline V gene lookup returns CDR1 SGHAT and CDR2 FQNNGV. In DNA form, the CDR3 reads TGTGCCAGCAGCTTAGGCGACAGGGGGCCAGGAAACACCATATATTTT. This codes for CASSLGDRGPGNTIYF.

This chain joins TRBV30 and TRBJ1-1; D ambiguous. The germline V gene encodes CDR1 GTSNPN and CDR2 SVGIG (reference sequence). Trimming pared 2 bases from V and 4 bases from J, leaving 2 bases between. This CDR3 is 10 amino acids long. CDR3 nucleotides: TGTGCCTGGAGTCGCACTGAAGCTTTCTTT. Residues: CAWSRTEAFF.

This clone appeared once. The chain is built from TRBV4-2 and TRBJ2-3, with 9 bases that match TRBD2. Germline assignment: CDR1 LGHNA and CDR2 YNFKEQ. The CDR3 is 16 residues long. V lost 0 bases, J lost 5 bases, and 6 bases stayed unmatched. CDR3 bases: TGTGCCAGCAGCCAAGATTCTAGCGGGATTAAAGATACGCAGTATTTT. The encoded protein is CASSQDSSGIKDTQYF.

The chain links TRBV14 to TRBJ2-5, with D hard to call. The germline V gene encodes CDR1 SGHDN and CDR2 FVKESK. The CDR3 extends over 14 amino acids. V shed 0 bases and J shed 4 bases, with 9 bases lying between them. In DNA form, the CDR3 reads TGTGCCAGCAGCCAAGACCGCGTCGTAGAGACCCAGTACTTC. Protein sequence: CASSQDRVVETQYF.

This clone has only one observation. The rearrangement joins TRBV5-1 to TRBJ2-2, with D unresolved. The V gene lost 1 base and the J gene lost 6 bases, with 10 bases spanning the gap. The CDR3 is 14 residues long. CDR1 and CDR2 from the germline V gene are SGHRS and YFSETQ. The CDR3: CASSLPLTSGELFF. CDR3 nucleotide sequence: TGCGCCAGCAGCTTGCCGCTAACGTCCGGGGAGCTGTTTTTT.

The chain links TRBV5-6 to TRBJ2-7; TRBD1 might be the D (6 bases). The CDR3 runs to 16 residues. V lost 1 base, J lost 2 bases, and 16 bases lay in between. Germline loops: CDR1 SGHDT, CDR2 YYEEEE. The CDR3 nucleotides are TGTGCCAGCAGCTTGACCTCAGGGGCTAACCCCTACGAGCAGTACTTC. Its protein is CASSLTSGANPYEQYF.

The DNA of the CDR3 is TGTGCCAGTAGTATAGATCCGCGCAGGGGGCTCGGGGACACTGAAGCTTTCTTT. Translation: CASSIDPRRGLGDTEAFF. The chain recombines TRBV19 with TRBJ1-1, with 8 positions matching TRBD1. Losses at the gene ends were 0 bases for V and 3 bases for J; bases not matched to a gene: 12. The CDR3 spans 18 residues. Germline V gives CDR1 LNHDA, CDR2 SQIVND (reference sequence).

The CDR3 loop reads CASSSRGPTEAFF. The CDR3 DNA follows: TGTGCCAGCAGTTCCAGGGGGCCCACTGAAGCTTTCTTT. J is TRBJ1-1 and V is TRBV6-2 or TRBV6-3, with 8 bases that match TRBD1. The ends lost 4 bases at V and 4 bases at J; junction bases unmatched: 2. Germline CDR1 reads MNHEY; CDR2 reads SVGEGT. The CDR3 is made up of 13 amino acids.

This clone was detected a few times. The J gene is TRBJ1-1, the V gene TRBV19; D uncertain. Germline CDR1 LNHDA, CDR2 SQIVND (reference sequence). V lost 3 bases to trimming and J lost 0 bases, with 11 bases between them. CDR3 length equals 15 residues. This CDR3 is CASSIEGVMNTEAFF. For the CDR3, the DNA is TGTGCCAGTAGTATTGAGGGAGTCATGAACACTGAAGCTTTCTTT.